The T cell receptor beta chain described here comes from a study of cytomegalovirus exposure and HLA in healthy donors. Study details: HLA-typed donors contributed around 88 million unique TCRs, which were held in an early data release. Study findings and constraints: Exclusion as indistinguishable affected some V segments, including TRBV6-2 and TRBV6-3. Later work associated roughly 17,000 TCR beta sequences with HLA alleles at 0.05 false discovery rate. Later analysis placed DRB1 highest and HLA-C lowest in TCR association rates, which differed by HLA locus.

13 Jbeta primers and 60 Vbeta primers were used for the PCR. The repertoire was sequenced with immunoSEQ multiplex PCR; TCRdb's copy has only in-frame clones and lacks some. The sample comprises fewer than 200,000 clones, 79% of which are singletons, and roughly 2% rests with the top ten. Note on this clone: Its antigen remains unknown.

Germline V lookup: CDR1 MGHRA, CDR2 YSYEKL. V was cut by 0 bases and J by 0 bases, with 14 bases left in between. This CDR3 spans 18 amino acids. The sequenced sample consisted of PBMCs. The chain couples TRBV4-1 to TRBJ2-2; unclear D gene. The receptor was derived from a man in his forties in good health and CMV-seronegative. The CDR3 here is CASSQEGSWLSNTGELFF. The CDR3 nucleotides read TGCGCCAGCAGCCAAGAGGGTAGCTGGCTTTCGAACACCGGGGAGCTGTTTTTT.